The entry below describes one T cell receptor (beta chain). Losses at the gene ends were 7 bases for V and 10 bases for J; bases not matched to a gene: 5. From germline, CDR1 is MNHEY and CDR2 SMNVEV (reference sequence). CDR3 length: 14 amino acids. This specimen comes from a study of blood T cell repertoires in COVID-19. Study-level background: Cohort 3 recovery required two negative PCRs, clearance, or symptom resolution. In each case, the material was cDNA or gDNA derived from T cells, B-cell-depleted T cells, or PBMCs.

Per the original methods: Reference gene primer amplification gave nucleated cell count estimates. Produced via immunoSEQ multiplex PCR; TCRdb's table is partial and in-frame only. D and trimming were read from the DNA, whereas the V and J calls and clone size are those reported in that table. The table shows around 360,000 clones, with around 87% occurring only once. Living in about two dozen US areas, the participants were between about 18 and 95 years of age. Sequencing was performed on PBMCs or T cells enriched from blood (not recorded which). V and J are TRBV27 and TRBJ2-1, with 15 bases fitting TRBD2. The TCR comes from a man aged 40-49 years in a cohort exposed to, infected with or recovered from COVID-19 (not recorded which). Here the CDR3 DNA reads TGTGCCAGCACCGGACTAGCGGGAGGGCGGGAGCAGTTCTTC. Protein product: CASTGLAGGREQFF.